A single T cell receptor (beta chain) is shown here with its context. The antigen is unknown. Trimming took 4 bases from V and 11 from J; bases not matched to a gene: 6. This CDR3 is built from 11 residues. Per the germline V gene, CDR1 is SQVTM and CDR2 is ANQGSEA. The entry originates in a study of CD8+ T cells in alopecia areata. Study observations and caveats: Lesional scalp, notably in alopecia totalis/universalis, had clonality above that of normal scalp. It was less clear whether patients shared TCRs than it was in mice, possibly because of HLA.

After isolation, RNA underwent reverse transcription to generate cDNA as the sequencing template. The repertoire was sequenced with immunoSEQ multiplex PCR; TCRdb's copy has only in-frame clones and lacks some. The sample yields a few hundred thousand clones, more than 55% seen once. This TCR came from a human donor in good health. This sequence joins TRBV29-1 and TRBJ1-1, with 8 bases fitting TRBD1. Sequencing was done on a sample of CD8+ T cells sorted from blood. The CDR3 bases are TGCAGCGTTGGGACAGGGACTGGGGCTTTCTTT. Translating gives CSVGTGTGAFF.